This TCR beta chain was identified during a study of Ad26.COV2.S vaccination and SARS-CoV-2 variants. General study findings and limits: Comparability of non-spike TCR breadth was observed across vaccine and placebo recipients.

Details on this clone: What it recognizes is unknown.

Repertoires were generated with immunoSEQ multiplex PCR, while TCRdb's copy carries only in-frame clones and drops some. The data hold 300,000 to 500,000 clones, with about nine tenths observed a single time. Regarding treatment: around 19 received Ad26.COV2.S at low or high dose, single or two shots; roughly five received placebo; per-sample allocation not given. Samples came from day 63 after the first vaccine or placebo injection. In germline, CDR1 is SNHLY, CDR2 FYNNEI. This CDR3 has 15 residues. Between the trimmed V and J ends, which lost 7 bases and 0 bases, there was a span of 10 bases. The source of this sequence is a person between 18 and 65 years old who received the Ad26.COV2.S COVID-19 vaccine or a placebo. The material sequenced was peripheral blood, taken in a trial of Ad26.COV2.S vaccine versus placebo. The chain carries TRBV2 and TRBJ1-6, with D unresolved. As DNA, the CDR3 is TGTGCCAGCATGGTCAGTAGCTCCTATAATTCACCCCTCCACTTT. It yields the protein CASMVSSSYNSPLHF.